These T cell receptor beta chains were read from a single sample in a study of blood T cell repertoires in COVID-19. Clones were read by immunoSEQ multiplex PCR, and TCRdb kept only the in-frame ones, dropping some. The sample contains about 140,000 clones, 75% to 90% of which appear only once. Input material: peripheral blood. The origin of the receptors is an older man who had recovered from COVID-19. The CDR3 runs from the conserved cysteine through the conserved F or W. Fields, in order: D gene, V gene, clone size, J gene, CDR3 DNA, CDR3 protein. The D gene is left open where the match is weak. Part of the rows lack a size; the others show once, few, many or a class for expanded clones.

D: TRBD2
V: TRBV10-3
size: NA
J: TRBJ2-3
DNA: TGTGCCACCGACCGGGCTAGCGGGAGAACAGATACGCAGTATTTT
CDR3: CATDRASGRTDTQYF

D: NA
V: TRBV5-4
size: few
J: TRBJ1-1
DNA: TGTGCCAGCAGCCGAACCGGGGGGCTAGGGGCGCAGACTGAAGCTTTCTTT
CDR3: CASSRTGGLGAQTEAFF

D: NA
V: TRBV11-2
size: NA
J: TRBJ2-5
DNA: TGTGCCAGCAGCATTTTAGTAGAGACCCAGTACTTC
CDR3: CASSILVETQYF

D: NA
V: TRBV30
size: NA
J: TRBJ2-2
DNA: TGTGCCTGGAGTGCCTCCGAGGACGGGGAGCTGTTTTTT
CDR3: CAWSASEDGELFF

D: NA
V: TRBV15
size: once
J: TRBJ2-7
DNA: TGTGCCACCAGCAGAGGGCAGGGGGGAGAGCAGTACTTC
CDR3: CATSRGQGGEQYF

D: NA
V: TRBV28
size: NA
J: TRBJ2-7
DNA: TGTGCCAGCAGTTTATCGCCTCAGGTCTACGAGCAGTACTTC
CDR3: CASSLSPQVYEQYF

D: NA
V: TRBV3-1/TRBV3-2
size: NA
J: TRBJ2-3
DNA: TGTGCCAGCAGCCAAGACGATTCGGGGGTAAGCACAGATACGCAGTATTTT
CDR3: CASSQDDSGVSTDTQYF

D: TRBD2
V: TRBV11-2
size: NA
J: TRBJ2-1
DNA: TGTGCCAGCAGCCCGAGGGATTTTAGCGGGAAGGGAAATAATGAGCAGTTCTTC
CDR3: CASSPRDFSGKGNNEQFF

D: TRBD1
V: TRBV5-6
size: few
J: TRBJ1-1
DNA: TGTGCCAGCAGCAATACGGGGACAGGGAGAACTGAAGCTTTCTTT
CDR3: CASSNTGTGRTEAFF

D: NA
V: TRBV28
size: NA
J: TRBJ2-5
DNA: TGTGCCAGCAGCTCTATCAGTGCTGGGTCGCTACGGGACATTCAAGAGACCCAGTACTTC
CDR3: CASSSISAGSLRDIQETQYF

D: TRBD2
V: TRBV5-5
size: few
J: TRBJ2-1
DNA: TGTGCCAGCACCGTACCGGGACTAGCACAGAATGAGCAGTTCTTC
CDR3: CASTVPGLAQNEQFF

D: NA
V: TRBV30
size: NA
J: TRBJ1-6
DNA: TGTGCCTGGAGTGTACTCCACAGTCGTGGCTCACCCCTCCACTTT
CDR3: CAWSVLHSRGSPLHF

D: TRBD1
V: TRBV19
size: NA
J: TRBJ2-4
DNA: TGTGCCAGTAGTAGGGATCACAGGGGATCTTCCAAAAACATTCAGTACTTC
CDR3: CASSRDHRGSSKNIQYF

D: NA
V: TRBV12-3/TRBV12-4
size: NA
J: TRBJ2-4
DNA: TGTGACGAGCGCGGTAACATTCAGTACTTC
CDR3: CDERGNIQYF

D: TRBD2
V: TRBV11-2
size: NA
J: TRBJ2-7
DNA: TGTGCCAGCAGCCCCCCGCTAGCGGGAGGTACCTACGAGCAGTACTTC
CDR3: CASSPPLAGGTYEQYF

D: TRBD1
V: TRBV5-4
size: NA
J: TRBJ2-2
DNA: TGTGCCAGCAGCGCGCCCGGGACAGGGAACACCGGGGAGCTGTTTTTT
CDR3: CASSAPGTGNTGELFF

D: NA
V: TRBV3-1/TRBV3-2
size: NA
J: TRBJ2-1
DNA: TGTGCCAGCAGCCAACAGTACAATGAGCAGTTCTTC
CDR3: CASSQQYNEQFF

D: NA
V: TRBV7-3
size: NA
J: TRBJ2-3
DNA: TGTGCCAGCAGCTTAATGGACAGCGGTGATACGCAGTATTTT
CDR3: CASSLMDSGDTQYF

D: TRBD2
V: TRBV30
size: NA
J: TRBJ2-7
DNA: TGTGCCTGGAGTCTCATTAGCGGGAGTTCAGGCGAGCAGTACTTC
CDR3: CAWSLISGSSGEQYF

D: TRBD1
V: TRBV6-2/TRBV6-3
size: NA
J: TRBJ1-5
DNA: TGTGCCAGCAGTGACCTTCAGGGGGCAGGCAATCAGCCCCAGCATTTT
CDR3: CASSDLQGAGNQPQHF